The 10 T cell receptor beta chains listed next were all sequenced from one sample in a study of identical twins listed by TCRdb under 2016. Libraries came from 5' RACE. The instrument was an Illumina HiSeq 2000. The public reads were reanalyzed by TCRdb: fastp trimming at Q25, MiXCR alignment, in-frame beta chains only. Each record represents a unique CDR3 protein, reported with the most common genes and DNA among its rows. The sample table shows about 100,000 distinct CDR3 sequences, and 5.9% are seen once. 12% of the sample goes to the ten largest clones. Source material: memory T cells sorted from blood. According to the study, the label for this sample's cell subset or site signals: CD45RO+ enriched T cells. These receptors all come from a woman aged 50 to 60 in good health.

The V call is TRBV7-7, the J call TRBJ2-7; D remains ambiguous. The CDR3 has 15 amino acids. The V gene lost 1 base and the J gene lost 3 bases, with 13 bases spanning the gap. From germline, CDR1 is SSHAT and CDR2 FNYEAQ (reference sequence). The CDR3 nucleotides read TGTGCCAGCAGCTTAGTTGGGCGAGATGGCTACGAGCAGTACGTC. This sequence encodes CASSLVGRDGYEQYV.

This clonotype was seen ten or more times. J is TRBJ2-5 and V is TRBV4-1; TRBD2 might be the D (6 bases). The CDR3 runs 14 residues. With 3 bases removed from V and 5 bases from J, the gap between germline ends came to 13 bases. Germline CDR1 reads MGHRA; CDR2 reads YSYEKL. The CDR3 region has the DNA TGCGCCAGCAGCCACGGACTGGAGGGGGAGACCCAGTACTTC. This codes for CASSHGLEGETQYF.

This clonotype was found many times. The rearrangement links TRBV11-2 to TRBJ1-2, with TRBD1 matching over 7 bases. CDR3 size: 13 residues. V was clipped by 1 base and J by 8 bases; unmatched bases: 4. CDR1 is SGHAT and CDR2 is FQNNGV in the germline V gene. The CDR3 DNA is TGTGCCAGCAGCTTAGGACAGGGACAGGGCTACACCTTC. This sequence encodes CASSLGQGQGYTF.

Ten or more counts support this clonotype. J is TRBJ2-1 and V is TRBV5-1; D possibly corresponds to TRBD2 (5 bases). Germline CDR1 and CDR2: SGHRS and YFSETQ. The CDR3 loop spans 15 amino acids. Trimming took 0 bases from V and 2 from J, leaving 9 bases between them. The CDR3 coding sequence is TGCGCCAGCAGCTTGGGAGCGGTCACCTACAATGAGCAGTTCTTC. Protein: CASSLGAVTYNEQFF.

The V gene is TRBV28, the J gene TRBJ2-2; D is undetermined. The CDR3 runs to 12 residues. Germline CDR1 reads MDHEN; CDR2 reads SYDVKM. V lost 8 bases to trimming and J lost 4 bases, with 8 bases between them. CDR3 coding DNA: TGTGCCAGCCCATCGGGCACCGGGGAGCTGTTTTTT. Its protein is CASPSGTGELFF.

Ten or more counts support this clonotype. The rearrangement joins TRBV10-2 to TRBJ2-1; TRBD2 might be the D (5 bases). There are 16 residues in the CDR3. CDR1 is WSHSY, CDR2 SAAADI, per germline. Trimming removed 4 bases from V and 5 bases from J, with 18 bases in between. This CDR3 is CASSVFPSSRHNEQFF. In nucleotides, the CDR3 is TGCGCCAGCAGTGTGTTTCCCTCTAGCAGGCACAATGAGCAGTTCTTC.

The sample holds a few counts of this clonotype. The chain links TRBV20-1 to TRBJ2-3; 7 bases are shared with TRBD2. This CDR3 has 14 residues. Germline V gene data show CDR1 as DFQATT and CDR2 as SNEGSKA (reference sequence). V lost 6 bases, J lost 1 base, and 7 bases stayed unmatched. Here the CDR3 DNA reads TGCAGTGCCCTCGAGCGGGACCGCACAGATACGCAGTATTTT. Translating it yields CSALERDRTDTQYF.

The CDR3 loop is CSAPNRAQREGTQYF. CDR3 sequence (DNA): TGCAGTGCTCCTAACCGCGCCCAGCGGGAGGGGACCCAGTACTTC. This rearrangement joins TRBV20-1 to TRBJ2-5; 10 positions agree with TRBD2. The V gene's germline CDR1 is DFQATT and CDR2 SNEGSKA (reference sequence). V shed 5 bases, J shed 7 bases, and the junction held 13 bases outside the gene matches. The CDR3 is 15 amino acids.

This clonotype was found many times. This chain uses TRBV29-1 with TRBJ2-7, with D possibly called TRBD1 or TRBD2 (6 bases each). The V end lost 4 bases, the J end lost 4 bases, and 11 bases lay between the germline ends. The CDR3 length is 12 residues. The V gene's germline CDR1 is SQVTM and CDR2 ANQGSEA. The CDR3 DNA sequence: TGCAGCGTTGGGGGGGCGGCGTACGAGCAGTACTTC. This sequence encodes CSVGGAAYEQYF.

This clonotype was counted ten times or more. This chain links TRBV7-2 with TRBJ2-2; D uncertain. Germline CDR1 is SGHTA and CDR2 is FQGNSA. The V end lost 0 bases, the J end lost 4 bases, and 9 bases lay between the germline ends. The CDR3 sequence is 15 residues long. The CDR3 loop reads CASSLASSSTGELFF. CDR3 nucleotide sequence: TGTGCCAGCAGCTTAGCTTCGAGCTCCACCGGGGAGCTGTTTTTT.